The 21 T cell receptor beta chains below were found in one sample sequenced in a study of technical replicates of blood from a few donors. Sequenced by immunoSEQ multiplex PCR; TCRdb stores in-frame clones only, minus some. Counted here are approximately 78,000 clones, roughly 92% occurring once; the ten biggest clones make up roughly 0.4%. The specimen was T cells isolated from PBMCs. These receptors were obtained from a human donor in good health.

The chain is built from TRBV30 and TRBJ2-1, with 12 bases identical to TRBD2. CDR1 GTSNPN and CDR2 SVGIG come from the germline V gene (reference sequence). The junction had 11 bases not matched to a gene; V was cut back by 4 bases and J by 7 bases. The CDR3 length is 16 residues. The CDR3: CAWNNLTSGSNNEQFF. CDR3 DNA sequence: TGTGCCTGGAATAATTTGACTAGCGGGAGTAATAATGAGCAGTTCTTC.

V is TRBV6-5 and J is TRBJ2-7; D may be TRBD1 (5 bases). This CDR3 has 14 amino acids. CDR1 is MNHEY, CDR2 SVGAGI, per germline. V was trimmed by 3 bases and J by 5 bases, leaving 14 bases between them. The CDR3 nucleotides read TGTGCCAGCAGTTATGGGGCAGGGATCCACGAGCAGTACTTC. Protein product: CASSYGAGIHEQYF.

This chain links TRBV7-9 with TRBJ2-7; 8 bases are a match to TRBD1. The V segment lost 1 base and the J segment 5 bases; nucleotides outside the gene matches: 4. Germline CDR1 is SEHNR and CDR2 is FQNEAQ (reference sequence). The CDR3 loop spans 14 amino acids. CDR3 nucleotide sequence: TGTGCCAGCAGCTTAGAGATGGACAGGGACGAGCAGTACTTC. The encoded protein is CASSLEMDRDEQYF.

Written as DNA, the CDR3 is TGTGCCAGCAGTATCGACAGGAACTATGGCTACACCTTC. Its protein is CASSIDRNYGYTF. This chain links TRBV28 with TRBJ1-2, with D possibly being TRBD1 (6 bases). The ends were cut back, 5 bases at V and 2 bases at J, with 9 bases in the middle. The CDR3 spans 13 residues. Germline V gene lookup returns CDR1 MDHEN and CDR2 SYDVKM.

The chain carries TRBV6-4 and TRBJ1-1, with 7 bases fitting TRBD1. Per germline, CDR1 MRHNA and CDR2 SNTAGT. The J segment lost 4 bases and the V segment lost 3 bases, leaving 8 bases of the junction unmatched. This CDR3 has 15 amino acids. The CDR3 DNA reads as TGTGCCAGCAGTGAGAGCCCAGGGGGGAGCACTGAAGCTTTCTTT. Translating it yields CASSESPGGSTEAFF.

The chain employs TRBV11-3 and TRBJ1-1; possibly TRBD1 for D (6 bases). Germline values: CDR1 SGHNT, CDR2 YENEEA. The CDR3 length is 16 residues. Trimming cost V 3 bases and J 0 bases, with 14 bases left between them. CDR3 sequence (DNA): TGTGCCAGCAGCTTCGGGACATTTAGCATGAACACTGAAGCTTTCTTT. As protein: CASSFGTFSMNTEAFF.

V is TRBV16 and J is TRBJ2-1; D unresolved. V was shortened by 2 bases and J by 7 bases, with 15 bases between the two germline ends. The CDR3 length is 15 residues. Per the germline V gene, CDR1 is KGHSY and CDR2 is FQNENV. CDR3 sequence: CASSQNAQRINEQFF. CDR3 in DNA: TGTGCCAGCAGCCAAAATGCCCAGCGAATAAATGAGCAGTTCTTC. Complete variable domain (other parts from reference TRBV16 and TRBJ2-1): GEEVAQTPKHLVRGEGQKAKLYCAPIKGHSYVFWYQQVLKNEFKFLISFQNENVFDETGMPKERFSAKCLPNSPCSLEIQATKLEDSAVYFCASSQNAQRINEQFFGPGTRLTVL.

This chain uses TRBV28 with TRBJ2-3; 7 bases match TRBD1. The CDR3 runs 14 residues. V lost 4 bases and J lost 3; bases outside the gene matches: 4. Germline V lookup: CDR1 MDHEN, CDR2 SYDVKM. In DNA form, the CDR3 reads TGTGCCAGCAGTTCGGACAGGTCTACAGATACGCAGTATTTT. Its protein is CASSSDRSTDTQYF. Together with reference TRBV28 and TRBJ2-3, the CDR3 gives the full variable domain: DVKVTQSSRYLVKRTGEKVFLECVQDMDHENMFWYRQDPGLGLRLIYFSYDVKMKEKGDIPEGYSVSREKKERFSLILESASTNQTSMYLCASSSDRSTDTQYFGPGTRLTVL.

J is TRBJ2-7 and V is TRBV4-1; TRBD2 aligns across 7 bases. Trimming at V came to 3 bases and at J to 4 bases, leaving 3 bases not matched to a gene. Germline CDR1 MGHRA, CDR2 YSYEKL. CDR3 length equals 13 residues. DNA for the CDR3: TGCGCCAGCAGCCAGAGGGAGGGGTACGAGCAGTACTTC. Residues: CASSQREGYEQYF.

V is TRBV9 and J is TRBJ1-4; TRBD1 matches at 10 bases. This CDR3 spans 16 amino acids. V shed 3 bases and J 6 bases; nucleotides not matched to a gene: 8. The germline CDR1 and CDR2 sequences are SGDLS and YYNGEE. CDR3 sequence (DNA): TGTGCCAGCAGCGGAGAACGTGACAGGGGGCATGAAAAACTGTTTTTT. It is translated as CASSGERDRGHEKLFF.

The rearrangement uses TRBV7-6 and TRBJ2-7; no reliable D call. Trimming removed 5 bases from V and 1 base from J, with 9 bases in between. CDR1 SGHVS and CDR2 FNYEAQ come from the germline V gene. The CDR3 loop spans 13 amino acids. The CDR3 DNA sequence: TGTGCCAGCAGCCGTACTAAGTCCTACGAGCAGTACTTC. It is translated as CASSRTKSYEQYF.

This clone was recorded only once. The V and J genes are TRBV7-3 and TRBJ1-5; D ambiguous. Between the trimmed V and J ends, which lost 2 bases and 6 bases, there was a span of 14 bases. The CDR3 runs to 15 residues. The germline CDR1 and CDR2 sequences are SGHTA and FQGTGA. The CDR3 loop is CASSLQGGSRQPQHF. Here the CDR3 DNA reads TGTGCCAGCAGCTTACAAGGAGGGTCACGTCAGCCCCAGCATTTT.

In DNA form, the CDR3 reads TGTGCCAGCACCTCCGGACTAGCGGGAGACCACGAGCAGTACTTC. Translation: CASTSGLAGDHEQYF. This chain joins TRBV5-4 and TRBJ2-7; 13 bases are a match to TRBD2. In germline, CDR1 is SGHNT, CDR2 YYREEE (reference sequence). Unmatched junction bases numbered 8, after V lost 6 bases and J lost 5 bases. This CDR3 spans 15 amino acids. The entire variable domain, with the rest obtained from reference TRBV5-4 and TRBJ2-7, is as follows: ETGVTQSPTHLIKTRGQQVTLRCSSQSGHNTVSWYQQALGQGPQFIFQYYREEENGRGNFPPRFSGLQFPNYSSELNVNALELDDSALYLCASTSGLAGDHEQYFGPGTRLTVT.

V usage is TRBV27 and J usage is TRBJ1-5; no firm D call. CDR3 length: 13 residues. Trimming took 5 bases from V and 6 from J, leaving 11 bases between them. The germline CDR1 and CDR2 sequences are MNHEY and SMNVEV (reference sequence). The CDR3 here is CASSPRPGQPQHF. The CDR3 DNA follows: TGTGCCAGCAGTCCCAGACCAGGTCAGCCCCAGCATTTT.

The genes are TRBV7-9 and TRBJ2-3; D is possibly TRBD1 (6 bases). This CDR3 comprises 16 residues. Germline assignment: CDR1 SEHNR and CDR2 FQNEAQ (reference sequence). The germline V and J ends were trimmed by 5 bases and 0 bases, with 15 bases remaining between them. The CDR3 nucleotides read TGTGCCAGCAGCCCGAAACCGGGACATAGCACAGATACGCAGTATTTT. Translation gives CASSPKPGHSTDTQYF.

The chain employs TRBV7-3 and TRBJ2-1, with a possible D match to TRBD2 (6 bases). The CDR3 loop spans 14 amino acids. Trimming shortened V by 7 bases and J by 6 bases, and 16 bases separated the two germline ends. Germline V gene lookup returns CDR1 SGHTA and CDR2 FQGTGA. Here the CDR3 reads CASKEAVGGNEQFF. CDR3 bases: TGTGCCAGCAAGGAAGCGGTGGGGGGCAATGAGCAGTTCTTC.

V gene TRBV11-2 combines with J gene TRBJ2-1; 8 nucleotides agree with TRBD2. Losses at the gene ends were 5 bases for V and 6 bases for J; bases not matched to a gene: 9. The CDR3 is made up of 15 amino acids. The V gene's germline CDR1 is SGHAT and CDR2 FQNNGV. CDR3 bases: TGTGCCAGCAGCCCCGATGGACTAGCCTCCAATGAGCAGTTCTTC. Amino acids: CASSPDGLASNEQFF.

This clone was found a few times. V usage is TRBV18 and J usage is TRBJ2-2; D remains unclear. The CDR3 has 18 residues. Germline assignment: CDR1 KGHSH and CDR2 LQKENI. Deletions cut 3 bases from V and 6 bases from J, with 23 bases between. CDR3 sequence: CASSPNGWLTIHPGELFF. The CDR3 DNA reads as TGTGCCAGCTCACCCAACGGCTGGTTAACTATCCACCCCGGGGAGCTGTTTTTT.

The chain links TRBV7-9 to TRBJ1-4; TRBD1 matches 10 bases. Germline V lookup: CDR1 SEHNR, CDR2 FQNEAQ (reference sequence). V lost 3 bases and J lost 8; bases outside the gene matches: 6. The length of the CDR3 is 15 residues. As DNA, the CDR3 is TGTGCCAGCAGCTTTACGGGGACAGGGGACGAAAAACTGTTTTTT. The encoded protein is CASSFTGTGDEKLFF.

The rearrangement joins TRBV14 to TRBJ1-2, with D maybe TRBD1 (6 bases). Trimming left V 0 bases short and J 2 bases short, with 10 bases between. Germline CDR1 SGHDN, CDR2 FVKESK. The CDR3 extends over 15 amino acids. The CDR3 nucleotides are TGTGCCAGCAGCCAAGACACAGGGTTCAACTATGGCTACACCTTC. Translating it yields CASSQDTGFNYGYTF. The full variable domain, in which reference TRBV14 and TRBJ1-2 provide the parts outside the CDR3, is EAGVTQFPSHSVIEKGQTVTLRCDPISGHDNLYWYRRVMGKEIKFLLHFVKESKQDESGMPNNRFLAERTGGTYSTLKVQPAELEDSGVYFCASSQDTGFNYGYTFGSGTRLTVV.

This clone has just one count. J is TRBJ2-4 and V is TRBV11-2, with 7 bases lining up with TRBD1. Germline assignment: CDR1 SGHAT and CDR2 FQNNGV. V shed 2 bases, J shed 9 bases, and the junction held 7 bases outside the gene matches. The CDR3 is made up of 14 amino acids. The CDR3 here is CASSLQGDLAIQYF. The DNA for the CDR3 is TGTGCCAGCAGCTTACAGGGGGATCTGGCCATTCAGTACTTC. Looking up the rest from reference TRBV11-2 and TRBJ2-4 gives the full variable domain: EAGVAQSPRYKIIEKRQSVAFWCNPISGHATLYWYQQILGQGPKLLIQFQNNGVVDDSQLPKDRFSAERLKGVDSTLKIQPAKLEDSAVYLCASSLQGDLAIQYFGAGTRLSVL.